The clone carrying this T cell receptor beta chain came up many times. Its matching antigen is unknown. Having ophthalmopathy, the donors showed moderate-to-severe activity, CAS ≥3 and NOSPECS ≥4, with disease lasting under 3 months. This record belongs to a study of Graves' ophthalmopathy and Graves' hyperthyroidism. For the study at large: Investigators collected peripheral blood at initial diagnosis, before any treatment was given.

Notes on the study in general: In blood appeared most of the expanded thyroid clonotypes whose frequency exceeded 0.001.

The TCR beta CDR3 regions underwent amplification from RNA transcripts. First-round RT-PCR used HTBI primers; second-round multiplex PCR followed. TCRdb passed the multiplex PCR reads through MiXCR, listing each CDR3 protein once. Among hundreds of thousands of distinct CDR3 sequences listed, about 22% were seen once. This receptor was taken from a woman aged 45-65 years with Graves' ophthalmopathy. Material for sequencing was peripheral blood.

For the CDR3, the DNA is TGTGCCAGCAGCGAGACAGGGAGTGGAAACACCATATATTTT. This sequence encodes CASSETGSGNTIYF. The V and J genes are TRBV7-2 and TRBJ1-3; TRBD1 matches 7 bases. J gave up 3 bases and V 5 bases, and 4 bases lay outside the gene matches. The germline V gene has CDR1 SGHTA and CDR2 FQGNSA. The CDR3 has 14 residues.